Below are 9 T cell receptor beta chains sequenced from a single sample in a study of blood T cell repertoires in COVID-19. This table comes from immunoSEQ multiplex PCR, and its TCRdb copy is limited to in-frame clones, with some not included. The table records approximately 76,000 clones, approximately 87% of them present only once. Sequencing input: peripheral blood. Every receptor here comes from an elderly man in a cohort sampled during active COVID-19.

This clone appeared a few times. V is TRBV5-1 and J is TRBJ2-2; D might be TRBD2 (5 bases). CDR1 is SGHRS, CDR2 YFSETQ, per germline. The CDR3 contains 15 residues. V shed 3 bases and J shed 1 base, with 10 bases lying between them. The CDR3, as DNA: TGCGCCAGCAGCTCAGGACTTAGGAACACCGGGGAGCTGTTTTTT. Protein: CASSSGLRNTGELFF. The full variable domain, rest sourced from reference TRBV5-1 and TRBJ2-2, is KAGVTQTPRYLIKTRGQQVTLSCSPISGHRSVSWYQQTPGQGLQFLFEYFSETQRNKGNFPGRFSGRQFSNSRSEMNVSTLELGDSALYLCASSSGLRNTGELFFGEGSRLTVL.

Here the CDR3 DNA reads TGTGCCAGCAGGACTACAGTGCTCGGAAGCTATGGCTACACCTTC. This translates into CASRTTVLGSYGYTF. The gene calls are TRBV28 and TRBJ1-2; D is undetermined. The CDR3 is 15 amino acids. Trimming cost V 6 bases and J 4 bases, with 18 bases left between them. Germline loops: CDR1 MDHEN, CDR2 SYDVKM.

The chain is built from TRBV5-1 and TRBJ2-1, with a tentative D call TRBD1 (5 bases). Germline CDR1 is SGHRS and CDR2 is YFSETQ. This CDR3 has 13 amino acids. The V end lost 4 bases, the J end lost 7 bases, and 12 bases lay between the germline ends. CDR3 nucleotides: TGCGCCAGCAGCCCTAGGGCAGGGAATGAGCAGTTCTTC. Residues: CASSPRAGNEQFF.

The chain combines TRBV27 with TRBJ1-5; the D gene is possibly TRBD1 (6 bases). Germline-derived CDR1 and CDR2 are MNHEY and SMNVEV (reference sequence). Trimming pared 2 bases from V and 4 bases from J, leaving 21 bases between. The CDR3 runs 18 residues. The CDR3 region is CASSLGRPGGRGNQPQHF. In nucleotides, the CDR3 is TGTGCCAGCAGTTTAGGTCGACCGGGGGGCAGGGGAAATCAGCCCCAGCATTTT.

The V call is TRBV19, the J call TRBJ2-1; 14 nucleotides match TRBD2. V was pared by 5 bases and J by 6 bases, with 6 bases of the junction left unmatched. Germline V gene data show CDR1 as LNHDA and CDR2 as SQIVND (reference sequence). This CDR3 comprises 16 residues. The CDR3 is CASSAPGTSGGNEQFF. DNA for the CDR3: TGTGCCAGTAGTGCCCCCGGGACTAGCGGGGGCAATGAGCAGTTCTTC.

The rearrangement uses TRBV7-2 and TRBJ1-6, with 9 positions matching TRBD1. Per germline, CDR1 SGHTA and CDR2 FQGNSA. Germline trimming cut 5 bases from V and 9 bases from J; bases unmatched to any gene: 11. This CDR3 has 16 amino acids. The DNA of the CDR3 is TGTGCCAGCAGCGAACTGGGACAGGGAATCGGTTCACCCCTCCACTTT. Protein sequence: CASSELGQGIGSPLHF.

The chain recombines TRBV5-4 with TRBJ2-7; 8 bases line up with TRBD2. There are 14 residues in the CDR3. Germline V gene data show CDR1 as SGHNT and CDR2 as YYREEE (reference sequence). V shed 3 bases, J shed 3 bases, and the junction held 5 bases outside the gene matches. CDR3 amino acids: CASSWLGGDYEQYF. The CDR3 nucleotides are TGTGCCAGCAGCTGGCTCGGGGGGGACTACGAGCAGTACTTC. Full variable domain (remainder filled in from reference TRBV5-4 and TRBJ2-7): ETGVTQSPTHLIKTRGQQVTLRCSSQSGHNTVSWYQQALGQGPQFIFQYYREEENGRGNFPPRFSGLQFPNYSSELNVNALELDDSALYLCASSWLGGDYEQYFGPGTRLTVT.

With regard to this clone: An end of the junction differs from the germline gene, which may be a read error. The chain has TRBV5-6 and TRBJ2-7; possible D gene TRBD1, 5 bases. This CDR3 is 14 amino acids long. Germline lookup yields CDR1 SGHDT and CDR2 YYEEEE. DNA of the CDR3: TGTGCCAGCAGCTTGTCGGCAGGGTGGTCGTTGTGGGACTTC. Translated: CASSLSAGWSLWDF.

The chain uses TRBV6-5 and TRBJ1-5, with a possible D match to TRBD1 (6 bases). The CDR3 runs 15 residues. The V and J ends lost 6 bases and 6 bases respectively, with 18 bases between them. In germline, CDR1 is MNHEY, CDR2 SVGAGI. The CDR3, as DNA: TGTGCCAGCAGGGACAGCTTATTCCCCACTCAGCCCCAGCATTTT. The encoded protein is CASRDSLFPTQPQHF.